This TCR beta chain was captured in a study of blood T cells in healthy people across ages. Study observations and caveats: Possibly confounding the expanded clonotype changes was the fact that donor CMV status was unknown.

Each donor supplied around 9.9 milliliters of peripheral blood. CDR3 size: 12 residues. Germline CDR1 reads LNHDA; CDR2 reads SQIVND (reference sequence). V dropped 3 bases and J dropped 5 bases, with 7 bases sitting between them. For this clonotype: Antigen specificity is unknown.

Next came a second PCR, run for about 7 to 12 cycles, which used a sample-barcoded 5' primer along with a J-beta primer mix. TCRdb re-called the 5' RACE reads with MiXCR, one entry per CDR3 protein. There are some 700,000 distinct CDR3 sequences in the sample; about 20% occur only once, and around a fifth lies in the top ten. The chain employs TRBV19 and TRBJ1-1, with TRBD1 as a possible D gene (5 bases). The origin of this receptor is a man in his 70s in good health. What was sequenced was blood. The DNA of the CDR3 is TGTGCCAGTAGTATCGAGGGGACTGAAGCTTTCTTT. Protein: CASSIEGTEAFF.